This TCR beta chain was identified in a study of molecular identifiers for immune sequencing clone quantification. As concerns this clonotype: One end of the junction is discordant with germline, which a read error may explain.

Germline V gives CDR1 LNHDA, CDR2 SQIVND (reference sequence). The CDR3 sequence is 13 residues long. Bulk TCR library preparation followed previously described methods with listed TCR primers. TCRdb independently ran MiXCR on the PCR reads; one entry per CDR3 protein. The sample lists some 650,000 distinct CDR3 sequences; about 20% were seen once. Sequenced sample: naive CD8+ T cells from blood, with Jurkat cell RNA spiked in. The subset here: FACS-sorted CD8+CD4-CCR7+CD45RA+ naive T cells. The source is a human donor in good health. Some libraries in this study had Jurkat cell RNA spiked in. The chain recombines TRBV19 with TRBJ1-1; D unresolved. The CDR3 spells CANSSGPNTEAFF. The CDR3 region has the DNA TGTGCCAATAGTTCCGGACCGAACACTGAAGCTTTCTTT.